This TCR beta chain derives from a study of PD-1 blockade in classical Hodgkin lymphoma (dated by TCRdb to about 2020). A note on the overall study: Nivolumab dosing was 3 mg/kg intravenously every 2 weeks, continuing until either disease progression or unacceptable toxicity. A peripheral blood immune signature of response to PD-1 blockade in classical Hodgkin lymphoma was defined using TCR beta sequencing and CyTOF. Broad study findings and their caveats: Baseline TCR diversity was reported to be lower in newly diagnosed patients than in healthy donors and to be lower still in relapsed/refractory patients. The study covered only a single clinical trial cohort, and the causes of the repertoire differences, possibly disease activity or prior therapy, were still not defined. Lower diversity was seen in patients whose nivolumab began less than 1 year after ASCT, and these patients were left out of later analyses so that immune reconstitution would not confound the results. By C4D1, a significant rise was seen in CD4+ TCR diversity but not in CD8+ TCR diversity (p=0.0027 vs p=0.16), and the rise was most apparent among complete responders (p=0.02). Trial patients achieving complete response had baseline diversity similar to newly diagnosed patients, whereas partial responders and progressors had significantly lower diversity.

For this clone: Its antigen is unknown. No clone much larger than this one lies a single base away; base qualities are absent.

The time point label here, explained by the study, means: cycle 4 day 1 (C4D1), after less than 7 weeks of nivolumab. Relapse after autologous stem cell transplantation had occurred in all trial patients, and cohorts A, B and C were distinguished by prior brentuximab vedotin exposure. Magnetic negative selection with a Miltenyi CD8+ T cell isolation kit was used to purify CD8+ T cells from thawed PBMCs. The trial cohort included around 56 patients with relapsed/refractory classical Hodgkin lymphoma, and each patient had a best overall response of complete response, partial response or progressive disease. In the multi-cohort phase II CheckMate 205 trial, trial patients received single-agent nivolumab. An independent review committee assessed best overall response by applying the 2007 International Working Group response criteria. Trial PBMCs were collected just before the start of nivolumab (C1D1) and during therapy at cycle 2 day 1 and cycle 4 day 1. After peripheral blood was drawn into 8 mL Vacutainer Cell Preparation Tubes, PBMCs were isolated by centrifugation and then cryopreserved. Purified CD4+ and CD8+ fractions were prepared only for cases where an additional PBMC sample was available. Magnetically labelled cells were removed on LS columns in a quadroMACS separator, and the flow-through was collected as the purified fraction.

Genomic DNA was isolated using the Qiagen DNeasy kit from unsorted PBMCs as well as from negatively selected CD4+ and CD8+ fractions. TCR beta CDR3 regions were subjected to amplification by immunoSEQ multiplex PCR with primers that anneal to V and J segments. A synthetic immune receptor repertoire was used to minimize amplification bias, and remaining bias was computationally removed after sequencing. From the authors' description of their analysis: Repertoire diversity was quantified as the Shannon entropy index using custom Python scripts. Unsorted, CD4+ and CD8+ repertoires were analyzed separately, except in combined analyses where CD4+ and CD8+ sequences were merged in silico. A clone was considered expanded if an increase in frequency of at least 2-fold after treatment relative to C1D1 was found, and a pseudocount of 0.5 was applied to clones undetected at baseline. Singleton clones were defined as clones with 0 or 1 copy at C1D1, and non-singleton clones were defined as clones with 2 or more copies. Clones expanded in unsorted samples were annotated as CD4+, CD8+ or unknown by matching protein sequences in sorted samples from the same patient. Wilcoxon tests on paired samples were used to test diversity changes from C1D1 to C4D1. Held by TCRdb, this immuneACCESS table contains in-frame sequences only and omits some clones. Under half of the omission traces to an unresolved V gene where checked; the cause of the rest is unknown. Clone size and the V and J calls come from that table; the DNA yielded D and trimming. Counted in this sample were about 20,000 clones; roughly 84% of them appeared once. Clones ranked in the top ten supply roughly 7.3% of the sample.

From cysteine to phenylalanine, the CDR3 is 14 amino acids long. Just CDR3 DNA is preserved here, 42 bases in frame from base 1. CDR1 and CDR2 (SGHAT, FQNNGV) derive from the germline V gene. The junction shows trimming of 4 bases on V and 3 bases on J, plus 12 bases between the germline ends. This chain is built from TRBV11-2 and TRBJ2-5; the best D guess is TRBD1, with 8 bases matching. The material sequenced was CD8+ T cells from blood, taken before the fourth cycle of nivolumab. This sequence originates from a human donor with classical Hodgkin lymphoma. The nucleotides read TGTGCCAGCAGCTATACAGGGGGGGAAGAGACCCAGTACTTC. This yields the protein CASSYTGGEETQYF.